These 25 T cell receptor beta chains originate from one sample sequenced in a study of T cell changes during pregnancy in multiple sclerosis. The method was immunoSEQ multiplex PCR; TCRdb's version includes in-frame clones alone and lacks a portion of them. Of 25,000 to 35,000 clones in the sample, approximately 90% were seen once. The sample here was CD8+ T cells from peripheral blood mononuclear cells, taken in the second trimester of pregnancy. Every receptor here comes from a female donor with multiple sclerosis, enrolled in a pregnancy study.

The rearrangement joins TRBV10-3 to TRBJ2-7; 9 positions agree with TRBD1. CDR1 and CDR2 (germline): ENHRY, SYGVKD. CDR3 length equals 14 residues. The ends lost 0 bases at V and 6 bases at J; junction bases unmatched: 3. Here the CDR3 DNA reads TGTGCCATCAGTGAGTCTTTGGACAGGGGCGAGCAGTACTTC. Encoded protein: CAISESLDRGEQYF.

The chain uses TRBV6-5 and TRBJ1-5; 10 bases match TRBD1. The J segment lost 5 bases and the V segment lost 5 bases, leaving 6 bases of the junction unmatched. The CDR3 sequence is 15 residues long. Germline CDR1 and CDR2: MNHEY and SVGAGI. The CDR3 DNA is TGTGCCAGCAGTACGACAGGGGGCTGGGATCAGCCCCAGCATTTT. Translation: CASSTTGGWDQPQHF.

The rearrangement uses TRBV7-9 and TRBJ2-5; D is unresolved. CDR1 SEHNR and CDR2 FQNEAQ come from the germline V gene (reference sequence). The V end was cut by 6 bases, the J end by 2 bases, with 10 bases between. The CDR3 has 13 amino acids. CDR3 amino acids: CASRPITQETQYF. In DNA form, the CDR3 reads TGTGCCAGCAGACCCATTACACAAGAGACCCAGTACTTC.

The chain uses TRBV6-5 and TRBJ2-7, with D perhaps TRBD2 (5 bases). V lost 3 bases, J lost 5 bases, and 11 bases lay in between. Germline CDR1 MNHEY, CDR2 SVGAGI. The length of the CDR3 is 13 residues. The CDR3 nucleotides are TGTGCCAGCAGTTATCCCGAGGGTGACGAGCAGTACTTC. Translation gives CASSYPEGDEQYF.

This chain joins TRBV20-1 and TRBJ1-1; no reliable D call. Trimming took 4 bases from V and 3 from J, leaving 6 bases between them. Germline CDR1 reads DFQATT; CDR2 reads SNEGSKA (reference sequence). This CDR3 has 11 amino acids. CDR3 sequence reads: CSANFDTEAFF. The CDR3 DNA reads TGCAGTGCTAATTTCGACACTGAAGCTTTCTTT.

This chain uses TRBV15 with TRBJ1-3; possible D gene TRBD1, 6 bases. Deletions cut 4 bases from V and 4 bases from J, with 14 bases between. The CDR3 has 15 amino acids. The germline V gene encodes CDR1 LNHNV and CDR2 YYDKDF (reference sequence). DNA of the CDR3: TGTGCCACCAGCATCAACAGGGCGCTAGGAAACACCATATATTTT. Protein sequence: CATSINRALGNTIYF.

The genes are TRBV27 and TRBJ2-3, with TRBD2 identical over 8 bases. Trimming removed 2 bases from V and 3 bases from J; junction bases left unmatched: 7. This CDR3 spans 16 amino acids. CDR1 is MNHEY, CDR2 SMNVEV, per germline (reference sequence). Here the CDR3 DNA reads TGTGCCAGCAGTTTAGTGACGGGAGGGTTTACAGATACGCAGTATTTT. Translating it yields CASSLVTGGFTDTQYF.

The chain couples TRBV7-8 to TRBJ1-3; no definite D call. The CDR3 sequence is 16 residues long. Trimming shortened V by 5 bases and J by 3 bases, and 17 bases separated the two germline ends. CDR1 is SGHVS, CDR2 FQNEAQ, per germline. The CDR3 DNA reads as TGTGCCAGCAGCGACCGGGCCTCGGGGTATGGAAACACCATATATTTT. Protein sequence: CASSDRASGYGNTIYF.

V usage is TRBV4-1 and J usage is TRBJ1-1; D remains ambiguous. Trimming removed 0 bases at V and 1 base at J, with 9 bases between. Germline CDR1 reads MGHRA; CDR2 reads YSYEKL. This CDR3 region has 15 residues. Written as DNA, the CDR3 is TGCGCCAGCAGCCAAGAACCGGGATCGAACACTGAAGCTTTCTTT. This sequence encodes CASSQEPGSNTEAFF.

V is TRBV6-5 and J is TRBJ2-5, with 9 bases matching TRBD1. Germline-derived CDR1 and CDR2 are MNHEY and SVGAGI. Unmatched junction bases numbered 3, after V lost 1 base and J lost 0 bases. The CDR3 loop spans 16 amino acids. CDR3 sequence reads: CASSYLTGGYQETQYF. DNA for the CDR3: TGTGCCAGCAGTTACTTGACAGGGGGATACCAAGAGACCCAGTACTTC.

The chain uses TRBV27 and TRBJ2-3; D might be TRBD1 (6 bases). CDR3 length: 15 amino acids. Germline lookup yields CDR1 MNHEY and CDR2 SMNVEV (reference sequence). Trimming removed 0 bases at V and 5 bases at J, with 12 bases between. The CDR3 DNA follows: TGTGCCAGCAGTTTATCGTTGGGGGCAGGAGATACGCAGTATTTT. It translates to CASSLSLGAGDTQYF.

This chain connects TRBV4-3 to TRBJ2-7; D might be TRBD1 (6 bases). The CDR3 is 14 residues long. V was cut by 0 bases and J by 4 bases, with 10 bases left in between. Germline values: CDR1 LGHNA, CDR2 YSLEER. The CDR3 loop is CASSQDTGMYEQYF. CDR3 nucleotides: TGCGCCAGCAGCCAAGACACAGGGATGTACGAGCAGTACTTC.

In this sample, this clone turned up once. The chain carries TRBV28 and TRBJ1-1; D is unresolved. Trimming took 4 bases from V and 0 from J, leaving 18 bases between them. This CDR3 spans 17 amino acids. The V gene's germline CDR1 is MDHEN and CDR2 SYDVKM. CDR3 region: CASSSPRRDGLNTEAFF. In nucleotides, the CDR3 is TGTGCCAGCAGTTCCCCCCGACGAGACGGGTTGAACACTGAAGCTTTCTTT.

The rearrangement uses TRBV15 and TRBJ2-3; TRBD2 matches at 7 bases. The CDR3 sequence is 16 residues long. Per the germline V gene, CDR1 is LNHNV and CDR2 is YYDKDF (reference sequence). With 0 bases clipped from V and 2 bases from J, the junction kept 5 bases outside the gene matches. CDR3 sequence: CATSRDGGGDTDTQYF. The CDR3 coding sequence is TGTGCCACCAGCAGAGATGGGGGGGGAGACACAGATACGCAGTATTTT.

The gene calls are TRBV5-6 and TRBJ2-7; no clear D gene. This CDR3 has 12 amino acids. The germline V and J ends were trimmed by 1 base and 9 bases, with 11 bases remaining between them. CDR1 is SGHDT and CDR2 is YYEEEE in the germline V gene. The CDR3 is CASSLFPSGQYF. The CDR3, as DNA: TGTGCCAGCAGCTTGTTCCCCTCCGGGCAGTACTTC.

The V gene is TRBV10-3, the J gene TRBJ2-7, with TRBD1 identical over 9 bases. The CDR3 runs to 14 residues. Looked up from germline, CDR1 is ENHRY and CDR2 is SYGVKD. The junction had 2 bases not matched to a gene; V was cut back by 2 bases and J by 3 bases. This chain's CDR3 is CAISETGGGYEQYF. The CDR3, as DNA: TGTGCCATCAGTGAGACAGGGGGCGGCTACGAGCAGTACTTC.

The chain is built from TRBV5-1 and TRBJ1-1, with D perhaps TRBD1 (6 bases). The CDR3 has 12 amino acids. CDR1 is SGHRS and CDR2 is YFSETQ in the germline V gene. V was pared by 4 bases and J by 8 bases, with 12 bases between. The CDR3 DNA reads TGCGCCAGCAGCCCGTGGGGGACAGAAGCTTTCTTT. Residues: CASSPWGTEAFF.

This clone was observed a handful of times. J is TRBJ2-2 and V is TRBV10-2, with D tentatively TRBD1 (6 bases). Trimming took 10 bases from V and 5 from J, leaving 14 bases between them. The CDR3 sequence is 13 residues long. CDR1 and CDR2 from the germline V gene are WSHSY and SAAADI. The CDR3 loop reads CAILEGETGELFF. The CDR3 coding sequence is TGCGCCATCCTCGAGGGGGAGACCGGGGAGCTGTTTTTT.

The chain employs TRBV5-1 and TRBJ2-1; D ambiguous. Germline values: CDR1 SGHRS, CDR2 YFSETQ. V was cut by 2 bases and J by 8 bases, with 5 bases left in between. This CDR3 has 11 amino acids. CDR3 bases: TGCGCCAGCAGCTTCTCCGATGAGCAGTTCTTC. Protein product: CASSFSDEQFF.

This rearrangement joins TRBV28 to TRBJ2-7; 8 bases are a match to TRBD1. The length of the CDR3 is 14 residues. Trimming cost V 2 bases and J 2 bases; bases outside gene matches: 2. Looked up from germline, CDR1 is MDHEN and CDR2 is SYDVKM. The DNA for the CDR3 is TGTGCCAGCAGTTTAGAGACAGGGGCCTACGAGCAGTACTTC. It codes for CASSLETGAYEQYF. The full variable domain, in which reference TRBV28 and TRBJ2-7 provide the parts outside the CDR3, is DVKVTQSSRYLVKRTGEKVFLECVQDMDHENMFWYRQDPGLGLRLIYFSYDVKMKEKGDIPEGYSVSREKKERFSLILESASTNQTSMYLCASSLETGAYEQYFGPGTRLTVT.

In DNA, the CDR3 is TGTGCCAGCAGCTCTACCGGGACAGAAGACTACGAGCAGTACTTC. Protein: CASSSTGTEDYEQYF. The genes are TRBV13 and TRBJ2-7; 7 bases agree with TRBD1. The CDR3 is made up of 15 amino acids. J lost 3 bases, V lost 4 bases, and 9 bases had no gene match. Germline loops: CDR1 PRHDT, CDR2 FYEKMQ (reference sequence).

The chain uses TRBV7-9 and TRBJ2-1; 10 nucleotides line up with TRBD2. Germline CDR1 is SEHNR and CDR2 is FQNEAQ (reference sequence). The J segment lost 3 bases and the V segment lost 8 bases, leaving 4 bases of the junction unmatched. The CDR3 is 14 residues long. The CDR3 protein is CASGLAEIYNEQFF. For the CDR3, the DNA is TGTGCCAGCGGACTAGCGGAGATCTACAATGAGCAGTTCTTC.

The rearrangement joins TRBV20-1 to TRBJ1-2, with no clear D. This CDR3 is 11 amino acids long. V was shortened by 0 bases and J by 4 bases, with 3 bases between the two germline ends. Looked up from germline, CDR1 is DFQATT and CDR2 is SNEGSKA (reference sequence). CDR3 loop: CSAREAYGYTF. Written as DNA, the CDR3 is TGCAGTGCTAGAGAGGCCTATGGCTACACCTTC.

The V call is TRBV6-1, the J call TRBJ2-3; D call uncertain. The V gene's germline CDR1 is MNHNS and CDR2 SASEGT. Trimming left V 4 bases short and J 5 bases short, with 10 bases between. There are 13 residues in the CDR3. The CDR3 here is CASSVRQGDTQYF. DNA of the CDR3: TGTGCCAGCAGTGTGAGGCAAGGAGATACGCAGTATTTT.

The chain employs TRBV19 and TRBJ2-3, with TRBD2 matching over 9 bases. Germline CDR1 and CDR2: LNHDA and SQIVND (reference sequence). The CDR3 consists of 13 residues. Trimming at V came to 2 bases and at J to 6 bases, leaving 0 bases not matched to a gene. As DNA, the CDR3 is TGTGCCAGTAGTATACTAGCGGGGGATACGCAGTATTTT. Residues: CASSILAGDTQYF.